This TCR beta chain appears in the sequencing data of a study of naive and memory T cell subsets (dated 2017 in TCRdb). Notes on the research overall: An open-source, UMI-based TCR alpha and beta sequencing pipeline was applied to sorted naive and memory peripheral blood T cell subsets. The functional CMV T cell responses agreed completely with IgG serology results. RNA was DNase-treated and reverse transcribed with TCR constant-region primers, mostly using SuperScript III.

Points the paper makes about the study in general: In both CD4 and CD8 cells, a rise in Gini index and a fall in Shannon and inverse Simpson diversity were observed from naive through CM, EM and EMRA. TCR abundance followed a power law whose exponent differed between naive and memory subsets but was consistent across the three individuals. Once error correction was done, more than 90% of naive TCR sequences showed up just once, which made the naive abundance distributions much steeper than those of the memory subsets. Clonotypes were defined as single alpha or beta chain sequences, not paired alpha/beta receptors. RNA-based TCR counts may be influenced by expression changes linked to T cell activation and differentiation. No ground truth was available to validate the repertoire findings for the naive and memory subsets. A few larger clonotypes were found in naive repertoires, especially CD8, and these larger clonotypes were possibly memory cells re-expressing CD45RA.

The CDR3 covers 14 residues, taking in both the cysteine and the phenylalanine. Only the CDR3 DNA stays, 42 bases, in frame from base 1. The germline ends are 9 bases apart after V is trimmed by 2 bases and J by 4 bases. CDR1 MDHEN and CDR2 SYDVKM were looked up in the germline V gene. About this clonotype: There is no known antigen for this receptor. Base qualities are not at hand, and no much larger clone is one base apart.

Separate amplification of TCR alpha and beta chain libraries was performed from the second PCR step onward. Donor CMV status was determined by IFNgamma production from CD4+ T cells after overnight stimulation of fresh PBMCs with CMV viral lysate. CD4 T cells were positively selected using Miltenyi beads, after which CD8 T cells were positively selected from the CD4-negative fraction. Cells were stained for CD3, CD4, CD8, CD45RA, CD27 and a live/dead dye and were sorted on a BD Aria II into four subsets based on CD45RA and CD27. A few healthy volunteers provided blood, and the blood of each volunteer was split into CD4 and CD8 T cells and then into four differentiation subsets. About 110 ml of peripheral blood was collected from each donor, and PBMC were isolated from the blood using Ficoll-Paque PLUS density-gradient centrifugation. Sorted cells were lysed in RLT buffer, and RNA was extracted with a Qiagen RNeasy kit and stored at -80°C.

The protocol used for the library was UMI-ligation and nested PCR. The beta constant-region primer consisted of an equimolar mixture of two oligonucleotides that together covered TRBC1 and TRBC2. T4 RNA ligase 1 ligated a single-stranded oligonucleotide carrying the SP2 primer and a 12-nucleotide UMI to the cDNA 3' end. Four rounds of PCR, combining the SP2 primer with nested alpha and beta constant-region primers, were used to amplify the ligated cDNA. The ligation reaction was incubated at 16°C for roughly 18-25 hours. PCR2 was usually performed as a SYBR Green qPCR and halted at a preset threshold so that over-amplification would not occur. All purifications after the first were performed with Agencourt AMPure XP magnetic beads. Library quantification was done by Qubit, followed by a TapeStation check on which the main peak was expected at around 650 bp. Sequencing of the pooled libraries was done on an Illumina MiSeq using v2 2x251 paired-end kits, which typically yielded roughly 0.95-2.3 million reads per sample. Each sample was pooled at about 4 nM, and about 4.5-7% PhiX was included to help cluster recognition. The source study handled its data this way. Using tag matching that tolerated one base-pair mismatch, Decombinator assigned V and J genes to FASTQ reads that had been processed by Demultiplexor. Collapsinator relied on UMIs to fix sequencing errors as well as frequency errors caused by PCR heterogeneity. CDR3Translator translated TCRs and extracted CDR3s from the conserved cysteine to the FGXG phenylalanine, flagging non-productive sequences. Gini, Shannon entropy and inverse Simpson indices were calculated on repertoires that had been subsampled to equal numbers of UMI-defined TCRs. Within the linear range, a power law was fitted by maximum likelihood to the distributions of clonotype abundance. On one naive CD8 sample, the pipeline and MIGEC gave similar UMI counts, unique TCR numbers and clonal distributions. In one analysis, naive TCRs also found in any memory subset of the same donor were removed from the naive repertoire. A set of 7,322 CMV-associated CDR3 sequences, compiled from VDJdb and a published dataset, was used to search the repertoires. TCRdb reworked the public reads: Q25 trimming with fastp, MiXCR clone assembly, productive beta chains retained. When rows share a CDR3 protein, they turn into one entry using the most common DNA and genes. For this entry, the V and J calls and clone size follow TCRdb and not the study's own pipeline. Counted in this sample were some 150,000 distinct CDR3 sequences; around 15% of them appeared once. The ten largest account for around 0.14% of the sample.

Sequenced input: naive CD4+ T cells from blood. This specimen's cell subset or site label, interpreted: naive T cells, CD45RA high CD27+. The sequence is built from TRBV28 and TRBJ1-3; D gene: possibly TRBD1, on 5 matching bases. The receptor was derived from a human donor in good health. CDR3 region: CASSLPGRGNTIYF. The sequence in DNA is TGTGCCAGCAGTTTACCAGGGAGAGGAAACACCATATATTTT.